This TCR beta chain emerged from a study of shared clonotypes between healthy human individuals. Study context: There were three CD4 naive, three CD4 memory, two CD8 naive and one CD8 memory plates per donor.

CD4+ cells yielded CD45RA+ naive and CD45RA-negative memory subsets. Overall study findings and caveats: Some naive CD4 clonotypes, around 5%, turned up in common across several donors. Clonotype sharing among donors likely depends on sequencing depth.

Assay: immunoSEQ multiplex PCR; the TCRdb copy retains only in-frame clones and omits some. Here the sample spans roughly 2.2 million clones, 85% to 95% being singletons. J gave up 4 bases and V 5 bases, and 7 bases lay outside the gene matches. The CDR3 sequence is 15 residues long. CDR1 SNHLY and CDR2 FYNNEI come from the germline V gene. Concerning this clone: Its cognate antigen is unknown.

Source material: naive CD4+ T cells from PBMCs. Documented subset: CD45RA+ positively selected. The rearrangement links TRBV2 to TRBJ2-7; 11 bases match TRBD2. The clonotype comes from a man aged 18 to 30 in good health. Some clones in this sample may be carry-over from other donors' samples. CDR3 DNA: TGTGCCAGCAGTCCGACTAGCGGGAAAGCGTACGAGCAGTACTTC. Residues: CASSPTSGKAYEQYF.